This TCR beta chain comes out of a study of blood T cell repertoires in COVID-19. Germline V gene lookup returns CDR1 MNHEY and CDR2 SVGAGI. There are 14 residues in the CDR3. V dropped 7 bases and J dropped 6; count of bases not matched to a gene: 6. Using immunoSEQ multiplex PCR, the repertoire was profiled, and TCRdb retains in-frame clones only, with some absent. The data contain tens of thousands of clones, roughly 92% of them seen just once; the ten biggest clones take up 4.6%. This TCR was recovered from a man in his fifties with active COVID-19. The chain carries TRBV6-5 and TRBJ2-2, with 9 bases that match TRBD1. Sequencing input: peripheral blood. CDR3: CASTPGQGPGELFF. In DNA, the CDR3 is TGTGCCAGCACCCCGGGACAGGGTCCCGGGGAGCTGTTTTTT.